This TCR beta chain was recorded in a study of T cells in Graves' hyperthyroidism and ophthalmopathy (dated by TCRdb to 2018 to 2020). The study in broad terms: Peripheral blood samples were taken at initial diagnosis, before any treatment was given. TCR V-J signatures able to tell the groups apart were searched for in a discovery cohort of 100 or so patients, of whom more than 40 had Graves' ophthalmopathy and 57 had stable Graves' hyperthyroidism. The 95 to 100 discovery patients were randomly divided into training and test sets at a 7:3 ratio. According to the paper, TCR Vbeta CDR3 sequencing was carried out on approximately 140 peripheral blood samples, which came from some 41 ophthalmopathy, 80 or so hyperthyroidism and approximately 17 progressor patients. After sampling, hyperthyroidism patients received methimazole starting at 30 mg daily, and ophthalmopathy patients received high-dose intravenous methylprednisolone. Prospective prediction of ophthalmopathy was tested in an independent validation cohort of 18 to 20 hyperthyroidism patients and 15 to 17 patients who later progressed to ophthalmopathy. In addition, the study compared T-cell repertoires in thyroid tissue and in blood from six Graves' hyperthyroidism patients. Findings and caveats that apply to the study as a whole: During validation, the model predicted progression to ophthalmopathy a median of approximately six months ahead of onset, with roughly 65% sensitivity and around 72% specificity. Most expanded thyroid clonotypes (frequency above 0.001) were also detected in blood, a finding suggesting that blood repertoires may reflect thyroid immune responses. Sample size was not statistically predetermined, and blinding of investigators to group allocation was not performed. A model built on a 13 V-J signature distinguished ophthalmopathy from stable hyperthyroidism, reaching 87.88% sensitivity and about 81% specificity in cross-validation and 80%/75% in testing.

The TCR beta CDR3 regions were amplified from the RNA transcripts. The TCR CDR3 was subjected to a first round of RT-PCR using the HTBI primer set and the Qiagen OneStep RT-PCR kit. Libraries were constructed in a second round of multiplex PCR, after which size selection and purification were performed. Libraries were sequenced paired-end with 100 bp reads on an Illumina HiSeq2000. Regarding the original processing steps: SOAPnuke was used to process the raw data, throwing out any read that contained adapters or uncalled bases, had a mean Phred below 15, or lacked an exact constant-primer or identifier match. High-quality paired reads were merged with COPE v1.2.5, and unique nucleotide sequences were defined as clonotypes. MiTCR v1.1 was used to align the clonotypes against IMGT TRBV, TRBD and TRBJ reference segments. Analysis was restricted to V-J combinations with a frequency above 0.0001, which covered roughly 99% of repertoires. The TCS score was defined as the ratio of F50 (clonal expansion) to E x V (chaos), calculated using BLOSUM62-based TCRdist between CDR3 peptides within each V-J. Welch's t-statistics and random forest reduced 500 to 650 V-J features to around 14, which were used in a naive Bayes classifier (R e1071). Using fastp trimming at Q25 and MiXCR clonotype assembly, TCRdb reanalyzed the public sequencing data and kept in-frame beta chains. Identical CDR3 proteins give one entry, which carries the most common genes and DNA. What appears here as the V and J calls and clone size reflects TCRdb's work, not the paper's. The sample contains some 300,000 distinct CDR3 sequences, roughly 19% of them found a single time. About 40% of the sample goes to the ten largest clones.

Ophthalmopathy patients had moderately to severely active disease, with a Clinical Activity Score of 3 or more, a NOSPECS grade of 4 or more, and a disease duration of less than 3 months. Any patient with an uncontrolled infection, another autoimmune disease, pregnancy or lactation was excluded. Diagnoses were established on the basis of clinical symptoms, serum thyroxine and TRAb, thyroid ultrasound, and orbital computed tomography. PBMCs were separated from roughly 9.6 ml of fresh peripheral blood using Ficoll-Paque density gradient centrifugation. Trizol reagent was used to extract total RNA, and RNA quality was then checked on an Agilent 2100 Bioanalyzer. This clonotype appeared many times. Its target antigen remains unknown. Per-base qualities were not stored, and no clone one base away is much larger. Via the germline V gene, CDR1 is MDHEN and CDR2 SYDVKM. Trimming accounts for 3 bases at V and 11 bases at J, while the number of junction bases matched to no gene is 8. Taken from cysteine to phenylalanine, the CDR3 has 13 residues. Only the CDR3 DNA is retained, 39 bases long and in frame from the first base.

The sequence derives from a middle-aged man with Graves' ophthalmopathy. The chain couples TRBV28 to TRBJ1-2; 8 nucleotides in the junction match TRBD1. Sample: blood. The CDR3 protein is CASSLTGALGYTF. The bases read TGTGCCAGCAGTTTGACAGGGGCCCTGGGATACACCTTC.